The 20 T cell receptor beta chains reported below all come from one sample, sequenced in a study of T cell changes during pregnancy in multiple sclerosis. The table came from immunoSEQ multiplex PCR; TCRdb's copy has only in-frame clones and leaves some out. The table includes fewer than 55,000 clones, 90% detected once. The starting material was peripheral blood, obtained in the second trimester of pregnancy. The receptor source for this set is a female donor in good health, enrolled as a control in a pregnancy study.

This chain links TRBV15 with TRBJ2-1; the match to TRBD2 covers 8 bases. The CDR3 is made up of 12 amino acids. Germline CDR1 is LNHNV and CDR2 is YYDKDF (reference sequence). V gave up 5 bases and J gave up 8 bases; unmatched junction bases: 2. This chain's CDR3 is CATSYGGDEQFF. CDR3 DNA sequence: TGTGCCACCAGCTACGGGGGGGATGAGCAGTTCTTC.

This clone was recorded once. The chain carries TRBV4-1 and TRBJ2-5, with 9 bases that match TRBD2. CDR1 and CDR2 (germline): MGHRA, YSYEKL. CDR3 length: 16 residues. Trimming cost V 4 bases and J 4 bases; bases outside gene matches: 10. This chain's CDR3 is CASSPEPGLALETQYF. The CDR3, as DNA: TGCGCCAGCAGCCCCGAACCGGGACTAGCTTTAGAGACCCAGTACTTC.

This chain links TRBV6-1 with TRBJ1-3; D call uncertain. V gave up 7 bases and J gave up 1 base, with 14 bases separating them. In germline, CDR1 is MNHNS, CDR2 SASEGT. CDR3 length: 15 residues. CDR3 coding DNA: TGTGCCAGCAATCCCCGAGGGAGGTCTGGAAACACCATATATTTT. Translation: CASNPRGRSGNTIYF.

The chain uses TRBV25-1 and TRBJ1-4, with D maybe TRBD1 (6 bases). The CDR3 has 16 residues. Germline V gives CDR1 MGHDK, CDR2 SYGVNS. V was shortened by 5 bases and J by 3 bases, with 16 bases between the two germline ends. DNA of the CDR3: TGTGCCAGCAGTCCTACAGGGAAACGGGCTAATGAAAAACTGTTTTTT. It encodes CASSPTGKRANEKLFF.

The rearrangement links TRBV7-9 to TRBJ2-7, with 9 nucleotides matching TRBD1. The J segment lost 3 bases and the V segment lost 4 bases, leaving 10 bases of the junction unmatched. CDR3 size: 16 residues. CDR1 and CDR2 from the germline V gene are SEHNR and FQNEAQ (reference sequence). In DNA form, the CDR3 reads TGTGCCAGCAGCTCTAGTAGGACGGGACAGGGCTACGAGCAGTACTTC. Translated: CASSSSRTGQGYEQYF. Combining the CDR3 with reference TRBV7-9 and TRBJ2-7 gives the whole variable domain DTGVSQNPRHKITKRGQNVTFRCDPISEHNRLYWYRQTLGQGPEFLTYFQNEAQLEKSRLLSDRFSAERPKGSFSTLEIQRTEQGDSAMYLCASSSSRTGQGYEQYFGPGTRLTVT.

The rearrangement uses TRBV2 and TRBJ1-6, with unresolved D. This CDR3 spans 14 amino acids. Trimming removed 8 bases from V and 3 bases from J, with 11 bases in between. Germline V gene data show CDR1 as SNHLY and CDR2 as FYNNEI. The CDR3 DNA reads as TGTGCCAGCTTCGAGAGGGACTATAATTCACCCCTCCACTTT. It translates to CASFERDYNSPLHF.

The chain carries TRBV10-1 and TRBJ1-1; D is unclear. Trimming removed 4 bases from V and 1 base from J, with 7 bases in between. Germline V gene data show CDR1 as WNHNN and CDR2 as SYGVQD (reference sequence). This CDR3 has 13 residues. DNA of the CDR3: TGCGCCAGCAGTGCCCACGGGAACACTGAAGCTTTCTTT. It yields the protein CASSAHGNTEAFF.

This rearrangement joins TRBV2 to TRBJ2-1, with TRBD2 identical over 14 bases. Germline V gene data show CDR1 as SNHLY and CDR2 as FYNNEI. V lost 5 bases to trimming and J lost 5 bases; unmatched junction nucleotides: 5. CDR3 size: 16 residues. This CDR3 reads CASSWGLAGDHNEQFF. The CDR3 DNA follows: TGTGCCAGCAGTTGGGGACTAGCGGGAGACCACAATGAGCAGTTCTTC.

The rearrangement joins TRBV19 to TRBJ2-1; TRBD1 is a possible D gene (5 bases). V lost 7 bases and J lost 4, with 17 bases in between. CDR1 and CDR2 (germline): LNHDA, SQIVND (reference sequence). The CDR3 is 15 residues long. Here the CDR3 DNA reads TGTGCCAGTACCATTTCCGCGTCAGGGTACAATGAGCAGTTCTTC. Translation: CASTISASGYNEQFF.

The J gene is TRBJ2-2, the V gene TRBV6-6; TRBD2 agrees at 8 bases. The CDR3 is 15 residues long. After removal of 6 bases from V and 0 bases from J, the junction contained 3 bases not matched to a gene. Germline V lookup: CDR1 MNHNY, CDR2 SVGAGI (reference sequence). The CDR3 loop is CASSGLAANTGELFF. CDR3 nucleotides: TGTGCCAGCAGCGGACTAGCCGCGAACACCGGGGAGCTGTTTTTT.

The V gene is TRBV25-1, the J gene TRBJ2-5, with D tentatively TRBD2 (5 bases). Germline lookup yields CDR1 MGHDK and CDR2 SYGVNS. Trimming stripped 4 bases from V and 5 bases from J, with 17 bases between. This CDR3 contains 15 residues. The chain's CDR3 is CASSGTKRFAETQYF. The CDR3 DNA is TGTGCCAGCAGTGGAACGAAGCGGTTTGCGGAGACCCAGTACTTC.

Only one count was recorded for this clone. The CDR3 coding sequence is TGCAGCGTGGAACTAGCGTACGAGCAGTACTTC. Residues: CSVELAYEQYF. This rearrangement joins TRBV29-1 to TRBJ2-7, with 7 bases that match TRBD2. Germline trimming cut 6 bases from V and 4 bases from J; bases unmatched to any gene: 3. CDR1 is SQVTM, CDR2 ANQGSEA, per germline. The length of the CDR3 is 11 residues.

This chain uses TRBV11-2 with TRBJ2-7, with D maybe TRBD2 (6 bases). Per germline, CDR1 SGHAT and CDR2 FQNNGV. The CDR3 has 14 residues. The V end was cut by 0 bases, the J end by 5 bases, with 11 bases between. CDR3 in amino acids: CASSLDFGSHEQYF. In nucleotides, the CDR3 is TGTGCCAGCAGCTTAGATTTCGGGAGCCACGAGCAGTACTTC.

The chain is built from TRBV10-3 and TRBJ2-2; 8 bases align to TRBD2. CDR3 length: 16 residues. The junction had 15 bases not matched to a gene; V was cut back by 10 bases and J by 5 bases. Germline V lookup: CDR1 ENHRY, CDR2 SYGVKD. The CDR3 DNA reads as TGTGCCAGCGCCCTAGGTGCGGGGGGAGGTACCGGGGAGCTGTTTTTT. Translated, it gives CASALGAGGGTGELFF.

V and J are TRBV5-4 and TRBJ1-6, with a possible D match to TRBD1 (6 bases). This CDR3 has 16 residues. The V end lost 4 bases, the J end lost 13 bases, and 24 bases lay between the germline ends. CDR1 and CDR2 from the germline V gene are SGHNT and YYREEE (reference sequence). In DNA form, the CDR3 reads TGTGCCAGCAGCACCGACCGGGACACCCTCATGAGCCCCCTCCACTTT. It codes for CASSTDRDTLMSPLHF.

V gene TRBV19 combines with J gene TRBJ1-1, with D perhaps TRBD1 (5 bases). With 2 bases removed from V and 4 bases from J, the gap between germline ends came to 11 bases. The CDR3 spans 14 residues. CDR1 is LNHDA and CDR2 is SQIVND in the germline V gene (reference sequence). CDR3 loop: CASSISRGPTEAFF. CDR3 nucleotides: TGTGCCAGTAGTATATCAAGGGGTCCCACTGAAGCTTTCTTT.

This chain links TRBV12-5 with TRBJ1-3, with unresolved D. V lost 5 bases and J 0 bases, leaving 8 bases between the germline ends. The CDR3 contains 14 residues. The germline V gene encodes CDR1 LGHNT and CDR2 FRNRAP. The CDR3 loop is CASGPFGSGNTIYF. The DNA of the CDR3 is TGTGCTAGTGGTCCCTTCGGCTCTGGAAACACCATATATTTT.

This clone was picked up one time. The CDR3 reads CASREKLDRGRTNYGYTF. CDR3 coding DNA: TGTGCCAGCAGGGAAAAACTGGACAGGGGGCGGACTAACTATGGCTACACCTTC. The chain carries TRBV2 and TRBJ1-2; the match to TRBD1 covers 11 bases. From germline, CDR1 is SNHLY and CDR2 FYNNEI. Trimming cost V 6 bases and J 0 bases; bases outside gene matches: 12. This CDR3 has 18 amino acids. Variable domain in full (rest from reference TRBV2 and TRBJ1-2): EPEVTQTPSHQVTQMGQEVILRCVPISNHLYFYWYRQILGQKVEFLVSFYNNEISEKSEIFDDQFSVERPDGSNFTLKIRSTKLEDSAMYFCASREKLDRGRTNYGYTFGSGTRLTVV.

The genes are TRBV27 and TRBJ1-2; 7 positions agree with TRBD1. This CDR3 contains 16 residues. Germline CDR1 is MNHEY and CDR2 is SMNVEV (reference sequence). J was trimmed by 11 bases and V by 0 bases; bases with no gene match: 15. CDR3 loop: CASSLSSGTVYHQYTF. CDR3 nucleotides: TGTGCCAGCAGTTTATCTTCCGGGACAGTCTACCATCAGTACACCTTC.

CDR3 loop: CASSPYTPGGTEAFF. The CDR3, as DNA: TGTGCCAGCAGCCCCTACACCCCAGGGGGCACTGAAGCTTTCTTT. The V call is TRBV28, the J call TRBJ1-1, with 7 positions matching TRBD1. Germline CDR1 is MDHEN and CDR2 is SYDVKM. This CDR3 is 15 amino acids long. V trimming: 6 bases; J trimming: 4 bases; junction bases outside the gene matches: 11.